Following are 27 T cell receptor beta chains from one sample sequenced in a study of T cell changes during pregnancy in multiple sclerosis. The assay was immunoSEQ multiplex PCR, and TCRdb's table has in-frame clones only and misses some. The sample has fewer than 65,000 clones; roughly nine tenths are singletons. The sample consisted of CD8+ T cells from peripheral blood mononuclear cells, taken after pregnancy. Source of these receptors: a female donor with multiple sclerosis, enrolled in a pregnancy study.

The chain recombines TRBV19 with TRBJ2-2; D is undetermined. Trimming removed 3 bases from V and 3 bases from J, with 2 bases in between. The CDR3 sequence is 12 residues long. Germline-derived CDR1 and CDR2 are LNHDA and SQIVND (reference sequence). DNA of the CDR3: TGTGCCAGTAGTATCTACACCGGGGAGCTGTTTTTT. Its protein product is CASSIYTGELFF.

The J gene is TRBJ1-1, the V gene TRBV7-8; TRBD1 matches at 7 bases. CDR1 and CDR2 from the germline V gene are SGHVS and FQNEAQ. V lost 6 bases to trimming and J lost 1 base; unmatched junction nucleotides: 8. This CDR3 is 15 amino acids long. CDR3 nucleotides: TGTGCCAGCAGACTATCGACAGGGTGGAACACTGAAGCTTTCTTT. Amino acid sequence: CASRLSTGWNTEAFF.

The CDR3 coding sequence is TGTGCCAGTAGTATCGGGACAGGATTTCAGCCCCAGCATTTT. As protein: CASSIGTGFQPQHF. The genes are TRBV19 and TRBJ1-5, with 8 nucleotides matching TRBD1. Unmatched junction bases numbered 4, after V lost 3 bases and J lost 6 bases. Germline CDR1 and CDR2: LNHDA and SQIVND (reference sequence). CDR3 length: 14 residues.

The CDR3 region has the DNA TGTGCCAGCAGCTCCATTAACGGTGGCGAGCAGTACTTC. As protein: CASSSINGGEQYF. This chain links TRBV13 with TRBJ2-7; D is unresolved. Germline V gene sequence: CDR1 PRHDT, CDR2 FYEKMQ (reference sequence). This CDR3 is 13 amino acids long. Trimming removed 4 bases at V and 6 bases at J, with 13 bases between.

V gene TRBV6-6 combines with J gene TRBJ1-1; D gene unclear. The ends were cut back, 8 bases at V and 0 bases at J, with 7 bases in the middle. Germline assignment: CDR1 MNHNY and CDR2 SVGAGI (reference sequence). The CDR3 covers 12 residues. CDR3 region: CASFFMNTEAFF. The CDR3 DNA follows: TGTGCCAGCTTCTTTATGAACACTGAAGCTTTCTTT.

J is TRBJ1-5 and V is TRBV6-1; TRBD1 might be the D (6 bases). CDR3 length equals 15 residues. With 7 bases removed from V and 8 bases from J, the gap between germline ends came to 21 bases. The germline gives CDR1 MNHNS, CDR2 SASEGT. The DNA for the CDR3 is TGTGCCAGCACCCAACCCTCCCCTTCAGGGGAGCCCCAGCATTTT. Translated, it gives CASTQPSPSGEPQHF.

V is TRBV6-6 and J is TRBJ1-5; 8 bases align to TRBD1. CDR1 and CDR2 (germline): MNHNY, SVGAGI (reference sequence). Trimming cost V 5 bases and J 6 bases; bases outside gene matches: 12. This CDR3 contains 16 residues. CDR3 nucleotide sequence: TGTGCCAGCAGTACAGGGGGGACAGCCTTTGTTCAGCCCCAGCATTTT. Residues: CASSTGGTAFVQPQHF.

The chain joins TRBV6-6 to TRBJ1-1, with a weak D call TRBD1 (5 bases). Trimming cost V 6 bases and J 1 base, with 9 bases left between them. This CDR3 region has 13 residues. Germline V gene sequence: CDR1 MNHNY, CDR2 SVGAGI (reference sequence). This CDR3 is CASSLQENTEAFF. The CDR3, as DNA: TGTGCCAGCAGCTTACAGGAGAACACTGAAGCTTTCTTT.

In this sample, this clone turned up once. V is TRBV6-1 and J is TRBJ1-2; possibly TRBD1 for D (5 bases). The CDR3 runs 13 residues. Trimming cost V 4 bases and J 5 bases, with 11 bases left between them. The germline CDR1 and CDR2 sequences are MNHNS and SASEGT. The CDR3: CASSGGGVYGYTF. As DNA, the CDR3 is TGTGCCAGCAGTGGCGGGGGGGTGTATGGCTACACCTTC.

The chain uses TRBV7-8 and TRBJ2-7; 9 bases match TRBD2. Germline loops: CDR1 SGHVS, CDR2 FQNEAQ. J gave up 3 bases and V 8 bases, and 14 bases lay outside the gene matches. The CDR3 runs to 16 residues. Here the CDR3 DNA reads TGTGCCAGCTCCGTGGGCGGGGGGGCCAGAGGCTACGAGCAGTACTTC. It yields the protein CASSVGGGARGYEQYF. Drawing the rest from reference TRBV7-8 and TRBJ2-7, the complete variable domain is GAGVSQSPRYKVAKRGQDVALRCDPISGHVSLFWYQQALGQGPEFLTYFQNEAQLDKSGLPSDRFFAERPEGSVSTLKIQRTQQEDSAVYLCASSVGGGARGYEQYFGPGTRLTVT.

The chain has TRBV30 and TRBJ1-2, with 8 bases aligning to TRBD1. The V gene end was trimmed by 2 bases and the J gene end by 6 bases; junction bases not matched to a gene: 8. Germline V gene sequence: CDR1 GTSNPN, CDR2 SVGIG (reference sequence). There are 14 residues in the CDR3. CDR3 region: CAWSFQGAPDGYTF. The CDR3 nucleotides are TGTGCCTGGAGTTTCCAGGGGGCGCCTGATGGCTACACCTTC.

This clone has just one count. This rearrangement joins TRBV29-1 to TRBJ1-1; D may be TRBD1 (6 bases). Germline V gene lookup returns CDR1 SQVTM and CDR2 ANQGSEA. V lost 0 bases and J 0 bases, leaving 20 bases between the germline ends. The CDR3 runs 18 residues. The CDR3 spells CSVEDHSRSRDMNTEAFF. In DNA, the CDR3 is TGCAGCGTTGAAGATCACTCTAGGAGTAGGGACATGAACACTGAAGCTTTCTTT. The full variable domain, rest sourced from reference TRBV29-1 and TRBJ1-1, is SAVISQKPSRDICQRGTSLTIQCQVDSQVTMMFWYRQQPGQSLTLIATANQGSEATYESGFVIDKFPISRPNLTFSTLTVSNMSPEDSSIYLCSVEDHSRSRDMNTEAFFGQGTRLTVV.

This clone has just one count. The V gene is TRBV6-6, the J gene TRBJ2-7; D might be TRBD1 (5 bases). Looked up from germline, CDR1 is MNHNY and CDR2 is SVGAGI (reference sequence). V was cut by 8 bases and J by 5 bases, with 16 bases left in between. This CDR3 has 13 residues. DNA for the CDR3: TGTGCCAGCTCTGGGGCAGGGCCCCACGAGCAGTACTTC. As protein: CASSGAGPHEQYF.

The chain has TRBV29-1 and TRBJ2-7; 7 bases are a match to TRBD1. With V trimmed by 0 bases and J by 5 bases, 10 bases remained unmatched. The germline V gene encodes CDR1 SQVTM and CDR2 ANQGSEA. The length of the CDR3 is 15 residues. In DNA form, the CDR3 reads TGCAGCGTTGAAGATGCAGGGGACAGCACCGACGAGCAGTACTTC. This codes for CSVEDAGDSTDEQYF.

This clone was seen just once. The chain combines TRBV12-5 with TRBJ1-2; D may be TRBD1 (5 bases). Germline V CDR1 and CDR2: LGHNT, FRNRAP. V shed 0 bases and J shed 0 bases, with 20 bases lying between them. This CDR3 spans 19 amino acids. The CDR3 protein is CASGLVLSSTGTANYGYTF. The CDR3 bases are TGTGCTAGTGGTTTGGTACTGTCATCCACAGGCACAGCTAACTATGGCTACACCTTC. The variable domain in full, with the rest retrieved from reference TRBV12-5 and TRBJ1-2, is DARVTQTPRHKVTEMGQEVTMRCQPILGHNTVFWYRQTMMQGLELLAYFRNRAPLDDSGMPKDRFSAEMPDATLATLKIQPSEPRDSAVYFCASGLVLSSTGTANYGYTFGSGTRLTVV.

The V call is TRBV13, the J call TRBJ1-1; no definite D call. CDR1 is PRHDT, CDR2 FYEKMQ, per germline (reference sequence). This CDR3 comprises 14 residues. The V end lost 5 bases, the J end lost 3 bases, and 13 bases lay between the germline ends. DNA of the CDR3: TGTGCCAGCAGCCCACATAAAGAGGACACTGAAGCTTTCTTT. Translated, it gives CASSPHKEDTEAFF.

The chain combines TRBV12-1 with TRBJ2-1; the listed D gene, TRBD2, was not tested against the DNA. TRBV12-1 has pseudogene status. CDR3 length equals 16 residues. The CDR3 here is CASSFCTSGGNNEQFF. CDR3 sequence (DNA): TGTGCCAGCAGCTTCTGCACTAGCGGGGGAAACAATGAGCAGTTCTTC.

The CDR3 nucleotides are TGCGCCAGCAGCTTGCTCCAGGGTCTTGATACGCAGTATTTT. Translation: CASSLLQGLDTQYF. The chain has TRBV5-1 and TRBJ2-3; TRBD1 might be the D (5 bases). V was pared by 1 base and J by 6 bases, with 12 bases between. The CDR3 runs 14 residues. The germline CDR1 and CDR2 sequences are SGHRS and YFSETQ. Drawing the rest from reference TRBV5-1 and TRBJ2-3, the complete variable domain is KAGVTQTPRYLIKTRGQQVTLSCSPISGHRSVSWYQQTPGQGLQFLFEYFSETQRNKGNFPGRFSGRQFSNSRSEMNVSTLELGDSALYLCASSLLQGLDTQYFGPGTRLTVL.

The V and J genes are TRBV5-6 and TRBJ2-4; no clear D. Trimming took off 0 bases at V and 1 base at J, with 2 bases between the two ends. Per the germline V gene, CDR1 is SGHDT and CDR2 is YYEEEE. The CDR3 covers 13 residues. The CDR3 DNA sequence: TGTGCCAGCAGCTTGGCGGCCAAAAACATTCAGTACTTC. Its translation: CASSLAAKNIQYF.

The chain carries TRBV4-2 and TRBJ1-5, with 8 bases fitting TRBD1. The CDR3 length is 14 residues. Germline loops: CDR1 LGHNA, CDR2 YNFKEQ. V was clipped by 2 bases and J by 7 bases; unmatched bases: 4. Here the CDR3 reads CASSQNRQGQPQHF. The CDR3 DNA sequence: TGTGCCAGCAGCCAAAACCGACAGGGGCAGCCCCAGCATTTT.

V usage is TRBV13 and J usage is TRBJ1-2, with TRBD1 matching over 10 bases. Trimming cost V 3 bases and J 8 bases; bases outside gene matches: 9. The germline V gene encodes CDR1 PRHDT and CDR2 FYEKMQ (reference sequence). This CDR3 spans 15 amino acids. The CDR3 DNA follows: TGTGCCAGCAGCTTGAAGCTGACAGGGGGCTTCGGCTACACCTTC. Its protein is CASSLKLTGGFGYTF.

V is TRBV5-1 and J is TRBJ2-7, with 9 bases lining up with TRBD2. Losses at the gene ends were 2 bases for V and 5 bases for J; bases not matched to a gene: 5. Germline CDR1 reads SGHRS; CDR2 reads YFSETQ. This CDR3 is built from 14 residues. DNA of the CDR3: TGCGCCAGCAGCTTAGTCAGCGGGGGGCACGAGCAGTACTTC. Translated: CASSLVSGGHEQYF.

The chain joins TRBV5-6 to TRBJ1-1; D unclear. The CDR3 extends over 15 amino acids. CDR1 is SGHDT and CDR2 is YYEEEE in the germline V gene. With 0 bases removed from V and 0 bases from J, the gap between germline ends came to 9 bases. This CDR3 reads CASSLGTALNTEAFF. The CDR3 DNA reads as TGTGCCAGCAGCTTGGGAACAGCCTTGAACACTGAAGCTTTCTTT.

A single count supports this clone. The V gene is TRBV11-2, the J gene TRBJ2-7; the D is unclear. The CDR3 length is 11 residues. CDR1 and CDR2 from the germline V gene are SGHAT and FQNNGV. V was cut by 5 bases and J by 6 bases, with 8 bases left in between. Written as DNA, the CDR3 is TGTGCCAGCAGCCTCCCCTCCGAGCAGTACTTC. It encodes CASSLPSEQYF.

The V gene is TRBV2, the J gene TRBJ2-1, with 10 nucleotides matching TRBD2. This CDR3 is 16 amino acids long. V shed 2 bases and J 5 bases; nucleotides not matched to a gene: 6. Germline assignment: CDR1 SNHLY and CDR2 FYNNEI. Written as DNA, the CDR3 is TGTGCCAGCAGTGAAAGGCTAGCGGGGGCGGACAATGAGCAGTTCTTC. Residues: CASSERLAGADNEQFF.

The CDR3 DNA reads TGTGCCAGTAGTTCCAACAGCGACAGGGCTTATAATTCACCCCTCCACTTT. Protein product: CASSSNSDRAYNSPLHF. The chain carries TRBV19 and TRBJ1-6; the match to TRBD1 covers 7 bases. The germline V gene has CDR1 LNHDA and CDR2 SQIVND (reference sequence). The CDR3 has 17 amino acids. The J segment lost 4 bases and the V segment lost 5 bases, leaving 11 bases of the junction unmatched.

This clone was seen only once. V and J are TRBV29-1 and TRBJ2-1, with 10 bases that match TRBD2. V trimming: 7 bases; J trimming: 6 bases; junction bases outside the gene matches: 6. This CDR3 has 13 residues. CDR1 is SQVTM and CDR2 is ANQGSEA in the germline V gene. CDR3: CSASGGLANEQFF. The CDR3, as DNA: TGCAGCGCTAGCGGGGGCCTTGCCAATGAGCAGTTCTTC.